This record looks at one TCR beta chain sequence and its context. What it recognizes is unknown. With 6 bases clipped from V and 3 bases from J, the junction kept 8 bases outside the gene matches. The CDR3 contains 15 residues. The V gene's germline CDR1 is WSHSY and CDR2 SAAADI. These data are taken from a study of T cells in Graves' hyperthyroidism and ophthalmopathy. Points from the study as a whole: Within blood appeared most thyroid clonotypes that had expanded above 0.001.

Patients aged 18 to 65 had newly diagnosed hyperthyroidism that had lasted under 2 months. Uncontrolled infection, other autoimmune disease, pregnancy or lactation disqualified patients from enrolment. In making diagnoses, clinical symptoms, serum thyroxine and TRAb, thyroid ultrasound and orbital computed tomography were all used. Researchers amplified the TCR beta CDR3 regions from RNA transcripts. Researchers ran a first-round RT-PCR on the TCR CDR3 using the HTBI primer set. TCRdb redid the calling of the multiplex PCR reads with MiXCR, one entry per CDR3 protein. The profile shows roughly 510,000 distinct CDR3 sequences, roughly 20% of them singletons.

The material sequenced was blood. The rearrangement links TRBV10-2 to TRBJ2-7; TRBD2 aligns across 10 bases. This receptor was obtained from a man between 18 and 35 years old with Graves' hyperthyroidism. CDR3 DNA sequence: TGCGCCAGCAGGTCTTTTAGCGGGGGGCTCTACGAGCAGTACTTC. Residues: CASRSFSGGLYEQYF.